Below, one T cell receptor (beta chain) is given with its context. What it binds is unknown. The sample originates from a study of cytomegalovirus exposure and HLA in healthy donors. Findings and limits, study-wide: Using a false discovery rate of 0.05, a later analysis showed that approximately 17,000 TCR beta sequences were associated with HLA alleles. Overall, about 160 TCR beta chains were annotated as cytomegalovirus-associated. Sequencing artifact likely explains a cluster of highly shared sequence variants.

All donors participated as healthy donors of bone marrow. The study ran its PCR with 60 Vbeta and 13 Jbeta primers. Assay: immunoSEQ multiplex PCR; the TCRdb copy retains only in-frame clones and omits some. The data show around 150,000 clones, roughly 80% seen once. The CDR3 length is 14 residues. The J segment lost 4 bases and the V segment lost 4 bases, leaving 4 bases of the junction unmatched. The germline CDR1 and CDR2 sequences are SGDLS and YYNGEE. The TCR comes from a woman aged 50 to 60 in good health and CMV-seropositive. Sequences were obtained from PBMCs. This rearrangement joins TRBV9 to TRBJ2-3, with 9 bases aligning to TRBD2. CDR3 sequence reads: CASSTRGGADTQYF. The CDR3 nucleotides are TGTGCCAGCAGCACGCGCGGGGGGGCAGATACGCAGTATTTT.